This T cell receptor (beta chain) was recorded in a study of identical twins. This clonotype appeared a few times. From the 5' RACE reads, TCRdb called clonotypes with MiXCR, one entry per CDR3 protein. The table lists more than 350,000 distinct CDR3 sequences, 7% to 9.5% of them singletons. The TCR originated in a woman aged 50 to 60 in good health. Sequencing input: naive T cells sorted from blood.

CDR3 loop: CASSFSPIGYNEQFF. CDR3 bases: TGTGCCAGCAGCTTCTCCCCCATAGGTTACAATGAGCAGTTCTTC. V and J are TRBV11-2 and TRBJ2-1; D call uncertain. V was cut by 3 bases and J by 4 bases, with 13 bases left in between. The CDR3 has 15 amino acids. CDR1 is SGHAT and CDR2 is FQNNGV in the germline V gene. The complete variable domain, with remaining parts taken from reference TRBV11-2 and TRBJ2-1, reads EAGVAQSPRYKIIEKRQSVAFWCNPISGHATLYWYQQILGQGPKLLIQFQNNGVVDDSQLPKDRFSAERLKGVDSTLKIQPAKLEDSAVYLCASSFSPIGYNEQFFGPGTRLTVL.